Given below is one T cell receptor (beta chain) in context. The data belong to a study of human T cells and chemical hapten exposure. Sample time point: patch test 1, 2 weeks after DPC sensitization. The treatment: therapeutic diphenylcyclopropenone sensitization with weekly scalp DPC. V shed 7 bases and J shed 5 bases, with 15 bases lying between them. The CDR3 length is 13 residues. Germline CDR1 SQVTM, CDR2 ANQGSEA. A single record per CDR3 protein comes from TCRdb applying MiXCR to the RACE reads. This table has some 87,000 distinct CDR3 sequences, under 13% appearing once. The chain carries TRBV29-1 and TRBJ2-1; unclear D gene. This sample comprised whole blood, obtained in connection with sensitization to the hapten diphenylcyclopropenone (DPC). This receptor was taken from a woman aged 45 to 65 with alopecia areata. Some clones in this sample may be carry-over from other donors' samples. The CDR3 is CSAPGTRDNEQFF. The CDR3 nucleotides are TGCAGCGCTCCGGGTACCCGTGACAATGAGCAGTTCTTC.